One sample yielded the 3 T cell receptor beta chains listed below, sequenced in a study of OX40 agonist ivuxolimab in advanced cancers. Profiled with immunoSEQ multiplex PCR; TCRdb holds only in-frame clones, not every one. The sample shows about 51,000 clones, approximately 83% of them seen only once. This material consisted of CD4+ or CD8+ T cells sorted from blood, taken in a trial of the OX40 agonist ivuxolimab. These receptors were collected from an adult with an advanced solid tumor such as melanoma, head and neck, liver or kidney cancer.

The rearrangement joins TRBV11-3 to TRBJ2-2; tentatively, D is TRBD1 (6 bases). V lost 1 base to trimming and J lost 3 bases, with 21 bases between them. The germline CDR1 and CDR2 sequences are SGHNT and YENEEA. The CDR3 runs to 19 residues. The CDR3 DNA sequence: TGTGCCAGCAGCTTAGGTCCCTCCTGGGGGCAGAAGTACACCGGGGAGCTGTTTTTT. Translated, it gives CASSLGPSWGQKYTGELFF. Combining the CDR3 with reference TRBV11-3 and TRBJ2-2 gives the whole variable domain EAGVVQSPRYKIIEKKQPVAFWCNPISGHNTLYWYLQNLGQGPELLIRYENEEAVDDSQLPKDRFSAERLKGVDSTLKIQPAELGDSAVYLCASSLGPSWGQKYTGELFFGEGSRLTVL.

The chain couples TRBV6-6 to TRBJ1-2; no clear D. With 2 bases removed from V and 3 bases from J, the gap between germline ends came to 16 bases. Germline CDR1 is MNHNY and CDR2 is SVGAGI (reference sequence). The CDR3 is 16 amino acids. The CDR3 reads CASSYPSGVGDYGYTF. The CDR3 DNA is TGTGCCAGCAGTTACCCCTCGGGAGTTGGGGACTATGGCTACACCTTC.

The chain combines TRBV19 with TRBJ1-2; 8 nucleotides agree with TRBD1. The CDR3 totals 15 residues. The trim removed 7 bases at V and 8 bases at J, leaving 15 bases unmatched. Germline V gives CDR1 LNHDA, CDR2 SQIVND (reference sequence). The CDR3: CASTATDRGSKGYTF. In DNA, the CDR3 is TGTGCCAGTACCGCCACAGACAGGGGATCAAAGGGCTACACCTTC.